Presented here are 9 T cell receptor beta chains from one specimen sequenced in a study of blood T cell repertoires in COVID-19. Sequencing was performed with immunoSEQ multiplex PCR; in TCRdb, only in-frame clones are kept and a portion is missing. This sample yields about 310,000 clones, of which around 91% are seen a single time; around 1% belongs to the top ten. The sequenced sample consisted of peripheral blood. The source is a woman in her thirties or forties with COVID-19, enrolled during active disease.

This clone showed up just once. The CDR3: CASRLLGREKLFF. The CDR3 DNA reads TGTGCCAGCAGATTACTGGGGAGGGAAAAACTGTTTTTT. The rearrangement joins TRBV27 to TRBJ1-4, with D unresolved. The germline gives CDR1 MNHEY, CDR2 SMNVEV (reference sequence). V was shortened by 6 bases and J by 8 bases, with 13 bases between the two germline ends. The CDR3 has 13 amino acids. The full variable domain, rest sourced from reference TRBV27 and TRBJ1-4, is EAQVTQNPRYLITVTGKKLTVTCSQNMNHEYMSWYRQDPGLGLRQIYYSMNVEVTDKGDVPEGYKVSRKEKRNFPLILESPSPNQTSLYFCASRLLGREKLFFGSGTQLSVL.

This chain connects TRBV5-5 to TRBJ2-1; 7 bases are shared with TRBD1. In germline, CDR1 is SGHKS, CDR2 YYEKEE (reference sequence). The CDR3 is made up of 14 amino acids. J lost 6 bases, V lost 1 base, and 4 bases had no gene match. CDR3 DNA sequence: TGTGCCAGCAGCTTGACAGGGGCTAGCAATGAGCAGTTCTTC. It specifies CASSLTGASNEQFF.

The CDR3 protein is CASSLDRGSIGYTF. The CDR3 nucleotides read TGTGCCAGCAGCTTGGACAGGGGATCTATTGGCTACACCTTC. The chain has TRBV5-4 and TRBJ1-2, with 7 nucleotides matching TRBD1. The CDR3 covers 14 residues. CDR1 and CDR2 (germline): SGHNT, YYREEE (reference sequence). J gave up 7 bases and V 0 bases, and 6 bases lay outside the gene matches.

In this sample, this clone turned up many times. This chain uses TRBV5-6 with TRBJ2-7; 7 bases map to TRBD1. From germline, CDR1 is SGHDT and CDR2 YYEEEE. There are 15 residues in the CDR3. J lost 3 bases, V lost 3 bases, and 9 bases had no gene match. The CDR3 nucleotides are TGTGCCAGCAGCTGGGCCGGGACAGACCACTACGAGCAGTACTTC. This sequence encodes CASSWAGTDHYEQYF.

The rearrangement joins TRBV29-1 to TRBJ2-7, with D perhaps TRBD1 (6 bases). V was pared by 4 bases and J by 6 bases, with 16 bases between. From germline, CDR1 is SQVTM and CDR2 ANQGSEA. This CDR3 is 13 amino acids long. CDR3 in amino acids: CSVGIYRVFEQYF. The CDR3 DNA follows: TGCAGCGTTGGGATATACAGGGTCTTCGAGCAGTACTTC.

The chain combines TRBV19 with TRBJ2-3; D might be TRBD2 (7 bases). Trimming shortened V by 3 bases and J by 4 bases, and 11 bases separated the two germline ends. Germline values: CDR1 LNHDA, CDR2 SQIVND (reference sequence). The CDR3 consists of 14 residues. The CDR3 DNA follows: TGTGCCAGTAGTATTGGGGGGGGCGCAGATACGCAGTATTTT. It translates to CASSIGGGADTQYF.

The chain combines TRBV7-2 with TRBJ1-4, with 7 bases identical to TRBD1. V shed 5 bases and J 6 bases; nucleotides not matched to a gene: 9. This CDR3 is 15 amino acids long. Germline loops: CDR1 SGHTA, CDR2 FQGNSA. CDR3 DNA: TGTGCCAGCAGCCCACAGACAGGGCTCTATGAAAAACTGTTTTTT. Translated, it gives CASSPQTGLYEKLFF.

This sequence joins TRBV12-3 or TRBV12-4 and TRBJ2-5; D gene uncertain. V gave up 4 bases and J gave up 4 bases, with 10 bases separating them. CDR3 size: 13 residues. CDR3 residues: CASSSSRVETQYF. The CDR3 nucleotides are TGTGCCAGCAGTTCCTCCCGGGTAGAGACCCAGTACTTC.

The V gene is TRBV19, the J gene TRBJ2-1; D may be TRBD1 (7 bases). The V gene lost 6 bases and the J gene lost 0 bases, with 15 bases spanning the gap. Germline-derived CDR1 and CDR2 are LNHDA and SQIVND (reference sequence). The CDR3 is 16 amino acids. CDR3 protein: CASSNRQGLSYNEQFF. The DNA for the CDR3 is TGTGCCAGTAGCAATCGACAGGGACTCTCCTACAATGAGCAGTTCTTC.